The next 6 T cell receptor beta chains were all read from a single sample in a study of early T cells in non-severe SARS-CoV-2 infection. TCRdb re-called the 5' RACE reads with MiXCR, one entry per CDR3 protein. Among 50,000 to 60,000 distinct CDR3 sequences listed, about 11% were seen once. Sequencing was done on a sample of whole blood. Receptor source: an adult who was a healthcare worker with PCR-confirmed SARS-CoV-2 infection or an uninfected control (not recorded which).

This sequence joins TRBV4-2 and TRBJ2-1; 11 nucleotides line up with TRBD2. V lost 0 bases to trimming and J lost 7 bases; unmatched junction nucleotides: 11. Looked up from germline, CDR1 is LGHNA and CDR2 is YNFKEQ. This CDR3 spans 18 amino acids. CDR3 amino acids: CASSQDVSGTSGRNEQFF. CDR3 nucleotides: TGTGCCAGCAGCCAAGACGTTAGCGGGACTAGCGGTAGAAATGAGCAGTTCTTC.

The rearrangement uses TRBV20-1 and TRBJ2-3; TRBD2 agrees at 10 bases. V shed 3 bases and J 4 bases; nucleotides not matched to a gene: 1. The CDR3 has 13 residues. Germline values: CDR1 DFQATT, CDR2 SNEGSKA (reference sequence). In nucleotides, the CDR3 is TGCAGTGCTAGGAGCGGGAGGGCAGATACGCAGTATTTT. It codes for CSARSGRADTQYF.

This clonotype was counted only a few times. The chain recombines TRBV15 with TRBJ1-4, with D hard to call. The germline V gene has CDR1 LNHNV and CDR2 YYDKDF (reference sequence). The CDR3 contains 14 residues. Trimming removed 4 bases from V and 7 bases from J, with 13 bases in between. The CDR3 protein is CATSTTGHAEKLFF. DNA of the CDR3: TGTGCCACCAGCACAACGGGCCATGCTGAAAAACTGTTTTTT.

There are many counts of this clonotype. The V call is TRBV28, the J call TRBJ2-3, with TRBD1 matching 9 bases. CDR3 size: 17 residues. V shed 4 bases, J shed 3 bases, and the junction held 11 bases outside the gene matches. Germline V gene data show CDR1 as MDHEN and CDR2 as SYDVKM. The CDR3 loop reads CASSSSTGGIRTDTQYF. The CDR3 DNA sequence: TGTGCCAGCAGTTCCTCGACAGGGGGTATCAGGACAGATACGCAGTATTTT.

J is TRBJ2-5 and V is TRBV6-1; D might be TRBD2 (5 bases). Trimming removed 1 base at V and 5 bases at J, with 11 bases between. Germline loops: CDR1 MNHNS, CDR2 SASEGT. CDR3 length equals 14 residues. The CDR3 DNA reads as TGTGCCAGCAGTGAAGGACTTGGGGAGGAGACCCAGTACTTC. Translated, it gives CASSEGLGEETQYF.

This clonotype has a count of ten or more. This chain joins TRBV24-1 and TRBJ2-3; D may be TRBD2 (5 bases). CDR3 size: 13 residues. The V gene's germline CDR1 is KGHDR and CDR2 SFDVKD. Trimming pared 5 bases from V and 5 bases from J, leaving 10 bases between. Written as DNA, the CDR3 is TGTGCCACCAGTGTAGGGAGTGGAGATACGCAGTATTTT. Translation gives CATSVGSGDTQYF.